The clone carrying this TCR beta chain appeared a few times. What it recognizes is unknown. Germline trimming cut 4 bases from V and 6 bases from J; bases unmatched to any gene: 9. The germline gives CDR1 SGHRS, CDR2 YFSETQ. CDR3 length: 16 residues. Measured with immunoSEQ multiplex PCR; TCRdb has only the in-frame clones, and not every one. Of some 1,800 clones listed, 65% to 80% are singletons. After less than 15 days with mutant 27-mer peptides, PBMCs were restimulated with peptide-pulsed autologous B cells. The sorted cells were live T cells secreting IFNgamma after restimulation with peptide-pulsed B cells. Sorted cells were expanded at limiting dilution, roughly 3 or 10 per well, for roughly 12 to 20 days. Lines were screened using autologous B cells pulsed with mutant peptides. These data originate in a study of CD4 T cells in lung cancer.

The sample consisted of a CD4+ T cell line or clone grown in culture. The TCR comes from an older woman with non-small cell lung cancer. Some clones in this sample may be carry-over from other donors' samples. J is TRBJ2-7 and V is TRBV5-1; 14 bases match TRBD2. Here the CDR3 DNA reads TGCGCCAGCAGCGGGGGGACTAGCGGGAGTCTCCGCGAGCAGTACTTC. Its protein product is CASSGGTSGSLREQYF.